This passage covers 2 T cell receptor beta chains from one sample sequenced in a study of spatial heterogeneity in lung cancer. Time point noted: sample taken at primary tumor resection. Overall study results and limits: Tumoral mutation counts were tracked by counts of expanded intratumoral alpha and beta TCRs.

Antigens for these TCRs are unknown. One entry per CDR3 protein, called by TCRdb with MiXCR from the 5' RACE reads. This sample has several thousand distinct CDR3 sequences, with 6.3% found just once. The starting material was lung tumor tissue, obtained at surgery. These TCRs come from a male donor with early-stage non-small cell lung cancer.

This clonotype is large within its sample. The chain is built from TRBV28 and TRBJ1-1, with TRBD1 identical over 8 bases. Trimming cost V 5 bases and J 2 bases; bases outside gene matches: 16. Germline values: CDR1 MDHEN, CDR2 SYDVKM. The CDR3 runs 18 residues. The DNA for the CDR3 is TGTGCCAGCAGTGTAAAGGCAGGGGGCACTAGAAGAAACACTGAAGCTTTCTTT. Its protein product is CASSVKAGGTRRNTEAFF.

The chain combines TRBV29-1 with TRBJ2-7; 10 bases align to TRBD1. The CDR3 sequence is 12 residues long. In germline, CDR1 is SQVTM, CDR2 ANQGSEA. V was clipped by 6 bases and J by 9 bases; unmatched bases: 8. CDR3: CSVRQGAQGQYF. As DNA, the CDR3 is TGCAGCGTGAGACAGGGGGCGCAGGGGCAGTACTTC.